This TCR beta chain was obtained from a study of blood T cell repertoires in COVID-19. In the study overall: Nucleic acid was either cDNA or gDNA, and it came from T cells, B-cell-depleted T cells, or PBMCs.

Seattle patients were enrolled during active infection and followed longitudinally. CDR3 length equals 13 residues. V lost 3 bases and J lost 3, with 6 bases in between. CDR1 and CDR2 from the germline V gene are SNHLY and FYNNEI. In the original workflow: Estimation of nucleated cell counts relied on the amplification of reference gene primers. The method was immunoSEQ multiplex PCR; TCRdb's version includes in-frame clones alone and lacks a portion of them. V and J calls and clone size come straight from that table; D and trimming were deduced from the DNA. The sample holds 250,000 to 300,000 clones, roughly nine tenths seen once.

Input material: peripheral blood. The chain carries TRBV2 and TRBJ1-5; D unresolved. The origin of this receptor is a woman in her 30s with COVID-19, enrolled during active disease. CDR3 coding DNA: TGTGCCAGCAGTGAGGGCCCCAATCAGCCCCAGCATTTT. Translation gives CASSEGPNQPQHF.